Here is one T cell receptor beta chain with its context. The antigen remains unidentified. The data originate from a study of T cells after yellow fever vaccination. Study-level information: Preparation of the low-cell-number fractions used SMART-Seq v4 Ultra Low Input. Study-level points and caveats: Post-booster repertoires contained most primary-vaccination clones again (96% CD4, about 90% CD8).

The CDR3 extends over 15 amino acids. Germline values: CDR1 SGDLS, CDR2 YYNGEE. Trimming took off 4 bases at V and 5 bases at J, with 16 bases between the two ends. Template switching by 5'RACE produced TCR cDNA, adding a universal primer site and UMIs. Via MiXCR, TCRdb re-called the 5' RACE reads, giving one row per CDR3 protein. Among 500,000 to 650,000 distinct CDR3 sequences listed, 13% were seen once. The sample in question was PBMCs, obtained on the day of the yellow fever booster vaccination. The receptor was isolated from a man aged 25-45 years who received the YFV17D yellow fever vaccine. The chain links TRBV9 to TRBJ2-4; D perhaps matches TRBD1 (6 bases). The CDR3 DNA sequence: TGTGCCAGCAGCCCCTCGACAGGATTTCAAAACATTCAGTACTTC. This codes for CASSPSTGFQNIQYF.